Sequencing of this T cell receptor beta chain was carried out in a study of blood T cells in healthy people across ages (dated by TCRdb to between 2014 and 2017). With respect to the entire study: In model experiments, template switching captured roughly one uniquely barcoded TCR beta cDNA molecule for every two T cells. The study analyzed two additional independent replicas of 1 million unique cDNA reads from the same blood draw for two donors, one aged 18 to 30 and one aged 80 or older. Donors were grouped into four age groups: young (average approximately 16 years), middle-aged (about 38), aged (approximately 58) and long-lived (about 89). To track age-related changes in TCR beta repertoire diversity, the study relied on deep sequencing normalized with unique cDNA molecular identifiers. The study at large found these results: Total diversity estimates from one million sequenced T cells were considered lower bounds and underestimates. The percentage of naive T cells measured by flow cytometry correlated strongly with observed TCR beta diversity. Because donor CMV infection status was unknown, age-related changes in expanded clonotypes were potentially confounded. The long-lived group showed more naive CD4+ T cells, fewer expanded clones and increased TCR diversity than the aged group, suggesting age selection. Bulk unsorted PBMC profiling prevented conclusive comparison of naive and antigen-experienced compartments. Observed TCR beta diversity per million T cells fell roughly linearly with age, and a significant reduction was already apparent by age roughly 40.

The roughly 39 donors, aged about 6 to 100 years, were systemically healthy Caucasian individuals from Russia. Each donor gave approximately 10 milliliters of peripheral blood, collected into EDTA-treated Vacutainer tubes. Ficoll-Paque density-gradient centrifugation was used to isolate PBMCs, with at least 6 million per sample. Total RNA, at least 6 micrograms per sample, was extracted from PBMCs with Trizol reagent. For every donor, an aliquot of PBMCs went through flow cytometry to measure the percentages of naive CD45RAhigh/CD27high T cells. This clonotype was counted between two and nine times. Its binding antigen is unknown. The input lacks base qualities; no much larger clone sits a single base away. The library relied on 5' RACE. Sequencing instrument: Illumina HiSeq 2500. The second PCR ran for roughly 7 to 12 cycles and used a J-beta primer mix along with a sample-barcoded 5' primer. A unique molecular identifier was introduced onto each TCR beta cDNA molecule by a template-switch 5' adaptor carrying 12 random nucleotides. Each sample yielded at least 3 million CDR3-containing paired-end reads. First-strand cDNA synthesis was performed from all RNA using the Mint cDNA synthesis kit, with priming by a TRBC-specific oligonucleotide. Following uracil-DNA glycosylase treatment, all cDNA underwent a first 18-cycle PCR with the universal primers M1SS and BC2_uni_R. From the authors' description of their analysis: Each sample was normalized by randomly selecting 1 million high-quality reads, each carrying a distinct molecular identifier. Instead of being binned into consensus sequences, reads that shared molecular identifiers were thrown out. MiTCR, set to a Q25 quality threshold and the strictest error-elimination algorithm, was used for CDR3 identification, clonotype clustering and error correction. A nonparametric unseen species model with Euler transformation was used to estimate a lower bound on total TCR beta diversity. TCRdb reran the public reads through fastp at Q25 and MiXCR, keeping productive beta chains. Each CDR3 protein gets just one entry, which takes the most common genes and DNA from the rows behind it. The V and J calls were not made by the authors but by TCRdb's processing. The sample includes approximately 780,000 distinct CDR3 sequences, with roughly 24% observed a single time. The ten most abundant clones make up under 3% of the sample.

The germline V gene sets CDR1 to MNHEY and CDR2 to SVGAGI. Spanning cysteine to phenylalanine, the CDR3 consists of 15 amino acids. Only CDR3 DNA remains: 45 bases, in frame from the first base. From V the trimming removes 2 bases and from J it removes 7 bases, while the gene matches leave 7 bases of the junction unaccounted for. These sequences were also reported in another study, on T cells of mothers and their children. As the second publication notes: The donors were nine systemically healthy Caucasian individuals, made up of three mothers and their six children. cDNA synthesis consumed the entire amount of extracted RNA, loaded at about 1.5 ug RNA in each 15 ul reaction. In the second PCR, the M1S primer added sample barcodes and 2-4 random nucleotides. Each mother yielded over 9.5 million TCR beta CDR3 reads and each child some 3 million reads. In both related and unrelated pairs, thymic selection shapes the output of TCR recombination in a similar way, with inherited differences having only a minor effect. Normalized repertoire overlap in related mother-child pairs was always slightly higher than in unrelated mother-child pairs, but the difference was never significant. Persistent microchimeric T cell clones were not detected, at a sensitivity of roughly 100 clones per million clonotypes. In the study, deep NGS was used to compare the TCR beta repertoires of mothers and children, and features distinguishing related mother-child pairs from unrelated individuals were sought. On average, the children were about 12 +/- 4 years old, while the mothers were approximately 40 +/- 4 years old. After adapters were ligated using NEBNext reagents, the libraries underwent 100+100 nt paired-end sequencing on an Illumina HiSeq 2000. To prevent cross-contamination, the mother and child libraries were prepared a month apart and were sequenced in separate runs. For each donor, between about 500,000 and 2,100,000 distinct TCR beta clonotypes were identified. Naive TCR beta clonotypes were estimated from low-frequency clonotypes matched to each donor's FACS-determined naive share, without sorting.

Sequencing was performed on blood. The chain joins TRBV6-5 to TRBJ1-4; TRBD1 matches 7 bases in the middle. The source of this sequence is a boy between 10 and 17 years old in good health. The CDR3 protein: CASSYTTGDGEKLFF. The bases read TGTGCCAGCAGTTACACCACAGGGGATGGTGAAAAACTGTTTTTT.